The table lists the clone carrying this T cell receptor (beta chain) with a count of one. The table came from immunoSEQ multiplex PCR; TCRdb's copy has only in-frame clones and leaves some out. This sample has approximately 180,000 clones, with about 85% found just once. This entry is derived from a study of blood T cell repertoires in COVID-19. Sequenced material: peripheral blood. The receptor was isolated from a woman of 80 years or more with acute or convalescent COVID-19.

The CDR3 nucleotides are TGCGCCAGCAGCCAAGACCTGTCCACGCCCACACCTAATCAGCCCCAGCATTTT. Amino acids: CASSQDLSTPTPNQPQHF. This chain joins TRBV4-1 and TRBJ1-5; no clear D. The CDR3 covers 18 residues. Germline V CDR1 and CDR2: MGHRA, YSYEKL. Trimming removed 0 bases at V and 4 bases at J, with 19 bases between.